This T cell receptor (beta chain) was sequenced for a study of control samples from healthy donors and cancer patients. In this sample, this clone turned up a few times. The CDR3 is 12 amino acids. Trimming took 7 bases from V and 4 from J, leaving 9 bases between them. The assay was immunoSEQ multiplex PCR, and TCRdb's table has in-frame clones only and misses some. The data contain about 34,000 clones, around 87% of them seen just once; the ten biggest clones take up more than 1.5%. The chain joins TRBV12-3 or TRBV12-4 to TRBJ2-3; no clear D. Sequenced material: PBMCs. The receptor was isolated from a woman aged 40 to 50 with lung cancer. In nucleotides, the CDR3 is TGTGCCAGCACTGACTTCCCAGATACGCAGTATTTT. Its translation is CASTDFPDTQYF.